The rows below give T cell receptor beta chains drawn from one sample of a study of blood T cell repertoires in COVID-19. Libraries were prepared by immunoSEQ multiplex PCR; TCRdb keeps only in-frame clonotypes and omits some of them. Among around 330,000 clones, around nine tenths were seen once, and the ten largest hold 2.6%. Sequenced sample: PBMCs or T cells enriched from blood (not recorded which). These receptors were obtained from a man aged 60 to 75 who had recovered from COVID-19. CDR3s include the opening cysteine and the closing phenylalanine or tryptophan. The order of the fields is D gene, J gene, clone size, V gene, CDR3 protein, CDR3 DNA. A D gene is named only where the DNA matches it firmly. Not every row has a clone size; where given, it reads once, few, many or a size class.

>TRBD2|TRBJ2-5|NA|TRBV5-1
CASFFSTSKETQYF
TGCGCCAGCTTCTTTTCGACTAGCAAAGAGACCCAGTACTTC
>TRBD1|TRBJ1-2|NA|TRBV2
CASRRQGGYTF
TGTGCCAGCAGGAGACAGGGGGGTTACACCTTC
>NA|TRBJ1-4|NA|TRBV3-1/TRBV3-2
CASGGVNEKLFF
TGTGCCAGCGGGGGGGTGAACGAAAAACTGTTTTTT
>NA|TRBJ2-1|NA|TRBV7-2
CASSSGIASGEQFF
TGTGCCAGCAGCTCCGGGATCGCATCGGGTGAGCAGTTCTTC
>TRBD2|TRBJ2-1|NA|TRBV27
CASSLYGTSGRIDEQFF
TGTGCCAGCAGTTTATACGGGACTAGCGGGAGGATCGATGAGCAGTTCTTC
>TRBD1|TRBJ2-5|NA|TRBV7-2
CASTRQGAFQETQYF
TGTGCCAGCACGCGACAGGGCGCTTTCCAAGAGACCCAGTACTTC
>NA|TRBJ2-1|NA|TRBV11-2
CASSTYAGGRIFYNEQFF
TGTGCCAGCAGCACTTATGCCGGAGGGCGGATATTCTACAATGAGCAGTTCTTC
>TRBD1|TRBJ2-4|NA|TRBV19
CASRMRQGDIQYF
TGTGCCAGCCGCATGAGACAGGGAGACATTCAGTACTTC
>TRBD2|TRBJ2-7|NA|TRBV12-3/TRBV12-4
CASGWTGGGEQYF
TGTGCCAGCGGCTGGACGGGCGGGGGGGAGCAGTACTTC
>TRBD2|TRBJ2-1|once|TRBV5-5
CASSLGVAGDNEQFF
TGTGCCAGCAGCTTGGGAGTAGCGGGGGACAATGAGCAGTTCTTC
>NA|TRBJ1-5|NA|TRBV12-3/TRBV12-4
CASSLRGDQPQHF
TGTGCCAGCAGTTTGCGGGGGGATCAGCCCCAGCATTTT
>TRBD1|TRBJ1-2|NA|TRBV6-1
CASSEDDRGSRGYTF
TGTGCCAGCAGTGAGGACGACAGGGGCTCGCGAGGCTACACCTTC
>TRBD1|TRBJ2-7|NA|TRBV27
CASSKTGTAFSYEQYF
TGTGCCAGCAGTAAAACCGGGACAGCGTTCTCCTACGAGCAGTACTTC
>NA|TRBJ1-5|NA|TRBV19
CASSIPPVQPQHF
TGTGCCAGTAGTATTCCTCCGGTTCAGCCCCAGCATTTT
>TRBD1|TRBJ1-1|NA|TRBV5-1
CASSLARGQNTEAFF
TGCGCCAGCAGCTTGGCCAGGGGGCAGAACACTGAAGCTTTCTTT
>NA|TRBJ2-2|NA|TRBV6-2/TRBV6-3
CASSYSGHGTGELFF
TGTGCCAGCAGTTACTCGGGACATGGGACCGGGGAGCTGTTTTTT
>TRBD2|TRBJ2-2|NA|TRBV4-1
CASSPWTSGSVNGELFF
TGCGCCAGCAGCCCTTGGACTAGCGGGAGCGTTAACGGGGAGCTGTTTTTT
>NA|TRBJ1-5|NA|TRBV4-1
CASTLGPGTQPQHF
TGCGCCAGCACCCTGGGGCCCGGCACTCAGCCCCAGCATTTT
>TRBD2|TRBJ2-5|NA|TRBV28
CASQAPGGETQYF
TGTGCCAGCCAGGCCCCGGGGGGGGAGACCCAGTACTTC
>TRBD1|TRBJ1-6|few|TRBV5-1
CASSLGGQANSYNSPLHF
TGCGCCAGCAGCTTGGGAGGACAGGCAAACTCCTATAATTCACCCCTCCACTTT
>NA|TRBJ2-1|NA|TRBV13
CASSLRGPSGSLYNEQFF
TGTGCCAGCAGCCTCCGGGGGCCTAGCGGCAGTTTGTACAATGAGCAGTTCTTC
>TRBD2|TRBJ2-1|NA|TRBV13
CASSLVLAGVEQFF
TGTGCCAGCAGTTTAGTGCTAGCGGGAGTTGAGCAGTTCTTC
>TRBD2|TRBJ2-1|NA|TRBV4-3
CASSQVLYGLAGGEQFF
TGCGCCAGCAGCCAAGTCCTTTACGGACTAGCGGGGGGTGAGCAGTTCTTC
>NA|TRBJ1-2|NA|TRBV6-1
CASSDLLGRSFYGYTF
TGTGCCAGCAGTGATCTCTTGGGGAGAAGTTTCTATGGCTACACCTTC
>NA|TRBJ1-2|NA|TRBV29-1
CSVDGTGRTTTINGYTF
TGCAGCGTTGACGGAACAGGGCGAACGACCACGATTAATGGCTACACCTTC
>TRBD2|TRBJ2-7|NA|TRBV5-1
CASSLTGGRGYEQYF
TGCGCCAGCAGCTTGACGGGAGGTCGCGGCTACGAGCAGTACTTC
>NA|TRBJ1-3|NA|TRBV6-6
CASSNRSTGNTIYF
TGTGCCAGCAGCAACAGGAGTACCGGAAACACCATATATTTT
>NA|TRBJ1-1|NA|TRBV28
CASSSAGAPNTEAFF
TGTGCCAGCAGTTCTGCGGGGGCCCCGAACACTGAAGCTTTCTTT
>NA|TRBJ2-1|once|TRBV19
CASSIFASTSSDEQFF
TGTGCCAGTAGTATCTTTGCGTCGACGTCCAGCGATGAGCAGTTCTTC
>TRBD1|TRBJ1-1|NA|TRBV6-5
CASSYTGGGTEAFF
TGTGCCAGCAGTTATACAGGGGGAGGCACTGAAGCTTTCTTT
>NA|TRBJ1-3|few|TRBV15
CATSRVRGSGNTIYF
TGTGCCACCAGCAGAGTCAGGGGCTCTGGAAACACCATATATTTT
>TRBD1|TRBJ1-1|NA|TRBV4-3
CASSQDSGGHTEAFF
TGCGCCAGCAGCCAAGATTCAGGGGGCCACACTGAAGCTTTCTTT
>NA|TRBJ2-7|NA|TRBV10-3
CAISESSGIEQYF
TGTGCCATCAGTGAGTCTTCAGGGATCGAGCAGTACTTC
>TRBD1|TRBJ1-5|NA|TRBV19
CASGTGFNNQPQHF
TGTGCCAGTGGGACAGGTTTTAACAATCAGCCCCAGCATTTT
>NA|TRBJ1-1|NA|TRBV18
CASSPDRQDWNTEAFF
TGTGCCAGCTCACCAGATCGCCAGGATTGGAACACTGAAGCTTTCTTT
>NA|TRBJ1-1|NA|TRBV27
CASSLSQGVNTEAFF
TGTGCCAGCAGTTTATCCCAAGGGGTGAACACTGAAGCTTTCTTT
>NA|TRBJ1-2|NA|TRBV3-1/TRBV3-2
CASSLTGFNYGYTF
TGTGCCAGCAGCCTCACAGGGTTCAACTATGGCTACACCTTC
>TRBD2|TRBJ2-5|NA|TRBV10-2
CASKRAGGETQYF
TGCGCCAGCAAACGAGCGGGAGGGGAGACCCAGTACTTC
>TRBD1|TRBJ2-1|once|TRBV6-6
CALGQGSYNEQFF
TGTGCCTTAGGACAGGGATCCTACAATGAGCAGTTCTTC
>NA|TRBJ1-4|once|TRBV15
CATSRRGVNEKLFF
TGTGCCACCAGCAGACGGGGAGTTAATGAAAAACTGTTTTTT
>TRBD2|TRBJ2-2|NA|TRBV27
CASSLMGGTWELFF
TGTGCCAGCAGTTTAATGGGGGGGACCTGGGAGCTGTTTTTT
>NA|TRBJ1-1|NA|TRBV7-9
CASSLREVVSEAFF
TGTGCCAGCAGCTTAAGGGAGGTCGTCTCTGAAGCTTTCTTT
>NA|TRBJ1-2|once|TRBV5-6
CASSLAREINYGYTF
TGTGCCAGCAGCTTGGCGAGGGAGATTAACTATGGCTACACCTTC
>NA|TRBJ2-2|NA|TRBV5-1
CASSLAEGTYANTGELFF
TGCGCCAGCAGCTTGGCCGAAGGGACATACGCGAACACCGGGGAGCTGTTTTTT
>NA|TRBJ1-2|NA|TRBV5-1
CASSLDPGQDNYGYTF
TGCGCCAGCAGCTTGGATCCGGGACAAGATAACTATGGCTACACCTTC
>NA|TRBJ1-6|once|TRBV9
CASSVDAGNSPLHF
TGTGCCAGCAGCGTAGATGCAGGCAATTCACCCCTCCACTTT
>TRBD1|TRBJ2-5|NA|TRBV28
CASSAYRGETQYF
TGTGCCAGCAGTGCCTACAGGGGAGAGACCCAGTACTTC
>NA|TRBJ2-5|NA|TRBV30
CAWSVQQWTQYF
TGTGCCTGGAGTGTACAACAGTGGACCCAGTACTTC
>TRBD2|TRBJ2-1|NA|TRBV5-1
CASSLAGGPPNEQFF
TGCGCCAGCAGCTTAGCGGGAGGGCCCCCCAATGAGCAGTTCTTC
>TRBD1|TRBJ1-6|NA|TRBV5-6
CASSTRQGATYNSPLHF
TGTGCCAGCAGCACCCGACAGGGGGCTACGTATAATTCACCCCTCCACTTT
>NA|TRBJ2-5|NA|TRBV18
CASSPGLGPQETQYF
TGTGCCAGCTCACCCGGACTTGGGCCACAAGAGACCCAGTACTTC
>NA|TRBJ1-6|NA|TRBV3-1/TRBV3-2
CASSQVGGYYNSPLHF
TGTGCCAGCAGCCAAGTAGGCGGATATTATAATTCACCCCTCCACTTT
>TRBD2|TRBJ2-2|NA|TRBV19
CASSIQLAGASTGELFF
TGTGCCAGTAGTATCCAACTAGCGGGGGCCTCTACCGGGGAGCTGTTTTTT
>TRBD1|TRBJ1-2|NA|TRBV3-1/TRBV3-2
CASKNGTGRHYGYTF
TGTGCCAGCAAGAACGGGACAGGAAGACACTATGGCTACACCTTC